This is a list of T cell receptor beta chains from one sample in a study of T cells after yellow fever vaccination. TCRdb reanalysed the 5' RACE reads using MiXCR and keeps one entry per CDR3 protein. The sample lists 200,000 to 250,000 distinct CDR3 sequences, roughly 3% seen once, with around 3.2% in the top ten. The sample was CD4+ T cells sorted from PBMCs, taken 10 days after the yellow fever booster vaccination. Receptors were obtained from a man between 18 and 35 years old who received the YFV17D yellow fever vaccine. Each CDR3 is given with its conserved first and last residue. Each record gives: J gene, V gene, clone size, D gene, CDR3 DNA, CDR3 protein. The D gene is left open where the match is weak. Clone size, where shown, is once, few, many, or a class for clones that have expanded.

J: TRBJ2-2; V: TRBV19; size: few; D: .; DNA: TGTGCCAGTAGTCCCGGTTCCGGGGAGCTGTTTTTT; CDR3: CASSPGSGELFF
J: TRBJ2-5; V: TRBV7-3; size: many; D: .; DNA: TGTGCCAGCAGCTCCCTTGGGGAGACCCAGTACTTC; CDR3: CASSSLGETQYF
J: TRBJ2-2; V: TRBV2; size: .; D: .; DNA: TGTGCCAGCAGGGCAGCACAGGGACTGGGGGGCACCGGGGAGCTGTTTTTT; CDR3: CASRAAQGLGGTGELFF
J: TRBJ2-7; V: TRBV7-2; size: many; D: .; DNA: TGTGCCAGCAGCTTATGGGGATCCTACGAGCAGTACTTC; CDR3: CASSLWGSYEQYF
J: TRBJ2-3; V: TRBV12-3/TRBV12-4; size: many; D: TRBD2; DNA: TGTGCCAGCAGTTTATCTAGCGGGGGGACTTCGCAGTATTTT; CDR3: CASSLSSGGTSQYF
J: TRBJ2-1; V: TRBV5-4; size: few; D: TRBD1; DNA: TGTGCCGCCCAGGGGGTAGGCTACAATGAGCAGTTCTTC; CDR3: CAAQGVGYNEQFF
J: TRBJ2-1; V: TRBV20-1; size: many; D: TRBD2; DNA: TGCAGTGCTCGCCCTAGCGGGGTAGGCTCCTACAATGAGCAGTTCTTC; CDR3: CSARPSGVGSYNEQFF
J: TRBJ1-2; V: TRBV7-2; size: few; D: .; DNA: TGTGCCAGCAGTTCTTTTGACAGCTCCTATGGCTACACCTTC; CDR3: CASSSFDSSYGYTF
J: TRBJ1-2; V: TRBV30; size: few; D: .; DNA: TGTGCCTGGAGTGCTCAAGGGTCCGGCTACACCTTC; CDR3: CAWSAQGSGYTF
J: TRBJ1-5; V: TRBV12-5; size: .; D: .; DNA: TGTGCTAGTGGTTTGGTACTATCCCCGGGCAGCAATCAGCCCCAGCATTTT; CDR3: CASGLVLSPGSNQPQHF
J: TRBJ1-1; V: TRBV5-1; size: many; D: .; DNA: TGCGCCAGCAGCTTACGAGGGGTGAACACTGAAGCTTTCTTT; CDR3: CASSLRGVNTEAFF
J: TRBJ1-2; V: TRBV5-1; size: many; D: .; DNA: TGCGCCAGCAGCCACGATGGAGACTATGGCTACACCTTC; CDR3: CASSHDGDYGYTF
J: TRBJ2-5; V: TRBV5-4; size: many; D: .; DNA: TGTGCCAGCAGCACACCTCTGGGGTCGGGGGAGACCCAGTACTTC; CDR3: CASSTPLGSGETQYF
J: TRBJ1-2; V: TRBV6-5; size: many; D: .; DNA: TGTGCCAGCAGTAGTATCCGACAGGTCGGTGGCTACACCTTC; CDR3: CASSSIRQVGGYTF
J: TRBJ2-3; V: TRBV4-3; size: .; D: .; DNA: TGCGCCAGCAGCCAAGATTCCGCCCCACAGGGAGCGCAGTATTTT; CDR3: CASSQDSAPQGAQYF
J: TRBJ2-7; V: TRBV6-5; size: few; D: .; DNA: TGTGCCAGCAGTTACCAGGGCTACGAGCAGTACTTC; CDR3: CASSYQGYEQYF
J: TRBJ2-1; V: TRBV5-1; size: many; D: .; DNA: TGCGCCAGCAGCTTATTGCAGGGCCTATACAATGAGCAGTTCTTC; CDR3: CASSLLQGLYNEQFF
J: TRBJ2-1; V: TRBV4-1; size: .; D: .; DNA: TGCGCCAGCAGCCAAGTCGGTGCGGGGAACAATGAGCAGTTCTTC; CDR3: CASSQVGAGNNEQFF
J: TRBJ1-4; V: TRBV5-6; size: few; D: TRBD1; DNA: TGTGCCAGCAGTCTACTACAGGGGAATCGGGAAAAACTGTTTTTT; CDR3: CASSLLQGNREKLFF
J: TRBJ2-5; V: TRBV7-2; size: .; D: .; DNA: TGTGCCAGCAGCTTAGGTCCGGGTCTAGAGACCCAGTACTTC; CDR3: CASSLGPGLETQYF
J: TRBJ2-2; V: TRBV6-5; size: few; D: .; DNA: TGTGCCAGCAGTTCGGTTCATGGCGGGGAGCTGTTTTTT; CDR3: CASSSVHGGELFF
J: TRBJ2-3; V: TRBV7-9; size: few; D: .; DNA: TGTGCCAGCAGCTTAGCGCGCGTTGCAGACTCAGATACGCAGTATTTT; CDR3: CASSLARVADSDTQYF
J: TRBJ2-3; V: TRBV7-9; size: many; D: .; DNA: TGTGCCAGCAGCTTAGTCCAGGGAAAGGCAGATACGCAGTATTTT; CDR3: CASSLVQGKADTQYF
J: TRBJ2-3; V: TRBV5-1; size: many; D: TRBD2; DNA: TGCGCCAGCAGCCCACGGACTAGCGGGGAAGGAGATACGCAGTATTTT; CDR3: CASSPRTSGEGDTQYF
J: TRBJ1-1; V: TRBV4-3; size: many; D: .; DNA: TGCGCCAGCAGCCCACAGGCAAGGGGCACTGAAGCTTTCTTT; CDR3: CASSPQARGTEAFF
J: TRBJ1-2; V: TRBV12-3/TRBV12-4; size: many; D: TRBD1; DNA: TGTGCCAGCAGTCCAACAGGGGATTATGGCTACACCTTC; CDR3: CASSPTGDYGYTF
J: TRBJ1-2; V: TRBV6-2/TRBV6-3; size: few; D: .; DNA: TGTGCCAGCAGTTATTTACATGGCTACACCTTC; CDR3: CASSYLHGYTF
J: TRBJ1-1; V: TRBV5-1; size: many; D: .; DNA: TGCGCCAGCAGCTTGGATGGGGTTGAAACTGAAGCTTTCTTT; CDR3: CASSLDGVETEAFF
J: TRBJ2-2; V: TRBV14; size: few; D: TRBD1; DNA: TGTGCCAGCAGCGGGACAGCCTACACCGGGGAGCTGTTTTTT; CDR3: CASSGTAYTGELFF
J: TRBJ2-1; V: TRBV5-1; size: many; D: TRBD2; DNA: TGCGCCAGCAGCTCTACTAGCGGGGGGGCAGAGCAGTTCTTC; CDR3: CASSSTSGGAEQFF
J: TRBJ1-3; V: TRBV9; size: .; D: TRBD1; DNA: TGTGCCAGCAACACAGGGGGCTCCTCTGGAAACACCATATATTTT; CDR3: CASNTGGSSGNTIYF
J: TRBJ2-1; V: TRBV5-1; size: many; D: TRBD2; DNA: TGCGCCAGCAGCTTCGATAGCGGGGGGGCCGATGAGCAGTTCTTC; CDR3: CASSFDSGGADEQFF
J: TRBJ2-3; V: TRBV11-2; size: many; D: .; DNA: TGTGCCAGCAGCTTTTCCCGCGATACGCAGTATTTT; CDR3: CASSFSRDTQYF
J: TRBJ1-2; V: TRBV5-1; size: many; D: .; DNA: TGCGCCAGCAGCTTATGGGTCGGGCGGAATTCTAACTATGGCTACACCTTC; CDR3: CASSLWVGRNSNYGYTF
J: TRBJ2-3; V: TRBV29-1; size: few; D: .; DNA: TGCAGCGCCACGAGGACCGGGGATACGCAGTATTTT; CDR3: CSATRTGDTQYF
J: TRBJ1-1; V: TRBV28; size: .; D: .; DNA: TGTGCCAGCCTCCAGTTGAACACTGAAGCTTTCTTT; CDR3: CASLQLNTEAFF
J: TRBJ2-1; V: TRBV2; size: few; D: .; DNA: TGTGCCAGCAGTGAAGGTCTCCCGGGTGAGCAGTTCTTC; CDR3: CASSEGLPGEQFF
J: TRBJ2-5; V: TRBV7-2; size: few; D: .; DNA: TGTGCCAGCAGCCCCGGTGGGACGCGGTATCGGAGTCAGTACTTC; CDR3: CASSPGGTRYRSQYF
J: TRBJ1-5; V: TRBV28; size: .; D: .; DNA: TGTGCCAGCAGTTTTCGGGACCGCGGAAATCAGCCCCAGCATTTT; CDR3: CASSFRDRGNQPQHF
J: TRBJ1-3; V: TRBV18; size: .; D: .; DNA: TGTGCCAGCTCACCAAGGGACGGTTCTGGAAACACCATATATTTT; CDR3: CASSPRDGSGNTIYF
J: TRBJ2-7; V: TRBV7-2; size: .; D: .; DNA: TGTGCCAGCAGCCTAGCTGGGGAGCAGTACTTC; CDR3: CASSLAGEQYF
J: TRBJ1-2; V: TRBV20-1; size: many; D: .; DNA: TGCAGTGCTAGGGAATACTATGGCTACACCTTC; CDR3: CSAREYYGYTF
J: TRBJ1-3; V: TRBV5-1; size: .; D: .; DNA: TGCGCCAGCAGCCTGAGTAACTCTGGAAACACCATATATTTT; CDR3: CASSLSNSGNTIYF
J: TRBJ1-1; V: TRBV29-1; size: many; D: .; DNA: TGCGGCTTAAGGAAAACGGAGAACACTGAAGCTTTCTTT; CDR3: CGLRKTENTEAFF
J: TRBJ2-3; V: TRBV5-1; size: .; D: .; DNA: TGCGCCAGCAGTCGAGGTAGCACAGATACGCAGTATTTT; CDR3: CASSRGSTDTQYF
J: TRBJ1-2; V: TRBV20-1; size: few; D: TRBD1; DNA: TGCAGTGCCAATCAAAACAGGGGTGACTATGGCTACACCTTC; CDR3: CSANQNRGDYGYTF
J: TRBJ2-7; V: TRBV10-3; size: many; D: .; DNA: TGTGCCATCGGAGGAACAGGGAACTACGAGCAGTACTTC; CDR3: CAIGGTGNYEQYF
J: TRBJ1-5; V: TRBV20-1; size: many; D: .; DNA: TGCAGTGCTCTTAGGGAGAATCAGCCCCAGCATTTT; CDR3: CSALRENQPQHF